One sample yielded the 8 T cell receptor beta chains listed below, sequenced in a study of molecular identifiers for immune sequencing clone quantification. From the PCR reads, TCRdb called clonotypes with MiXCR, one entry per CDR3 protein. The sample contains 15,000 to 20,000 distinct CDR3 sequences, about 20% of which appear only once. The sequencing input was naive CD8+ T cells from blood, with Jurkat cell RNA spiked in. Regarding subset: FACS-sorted CD8+CD4-CCR7+CD45RA+ naive T cells. Receptor source: a human donor in good health. Some libraries in this study had Jurkat cell RNA spiked in.

This clonotype was detected ten times or more. Relative to the germline gene, one junction end is altered; a read error may explain this. The chain combines TRBV7-2 with TRBJ2-3; TRBD2 aligns across 9 bases. The CDR3 runs to 12 residues. The germline V gene has CDR1 SGHTA and CDR2 FQGNSA. The CDR3 DNA follows: TGTGCCAGCAGCTTAGGGCGGGAGGGCGCGAATTTT. Its translation: CASSLGREGANF.

To note about this clonotype: A much larger clone differs by one base, so this may be a read error. This chain uses TRBV6-5 with TRBJ1-2; possibly TRBD1 for D (6 bases). Trimming shortened V by 7 bases and J by 8 bases, and 20 bases separated the two germline ends. Germline CDR1 and CDR2: MNHEY and SVGAGI. The CDR3 has 14 residues. CDR3 region: CASNPLNPGGGYTF. CDR3 nucleotides: TGTGCCAGCAACCCTTTAAATCCGGGGGGCGGCTACACCTTC.

This clonotype is judged medium-sized. The chain couples TRBV6-2 or TRBV6-3 to TRBJ2-2, with D possibly being TRBD1 or TRBD2 (6 bases each). The V end lost 4 bases, the J end lost 6 bases, and 12 bases lay between the germline ends. The CDR3 consists of 14 residues. Germline values: CDR1 MNHEY, CDR2 SVGEGT. As DNA, the CDR3 is TGTGCCAGCAGTTCCGGGGGCTCGGCCGGGGAGCTGTTTTTT. It codes for CASSSGGSAGELFF.

This clonotype is medium-sized by share. The chain joins TRBV29-1 to TRBJ2-5; the match to TRBD2 covers 11 bases. This CDR3 region has 14 residues. From germline, CDR1 is SQVTM and CDR2 ANQGSEA. V lost 2 bases and J lost 5; bases outside the gene matches: 4. The CDR3: CSVELAGGGETQYF. The CDR3 DNA reads as TGCAGCGTTGAACTAGCGGGAGGAGGGGAGACCCAGTACTTC.

The chain carries TRBV4-1 and TRBJ2-2; D could derive from TRBD1 or TRBD2 (5 bases each). From germline, CDR1 is MGHRA and CDR2 YSYEKL. CDR3 length: 14 residues. With 2 bases removed from V and 5 bases from J, the gap between germline ends came to 9 bases. The CDR3 here is CASSQTGPTGELFF. CDR3 in DNA: TGCGCCAGCAGCCAAACGGGACCAACCGGGGAGCTGTTTTTT.

Within the sample, this clonotype is medium-sized. The chain combines TRBV18 with TRBJ2-7, with 7 bases fitting TRBD1. The CDR3 sequence is 13 residues long. V trimming: 3 bases; J trimming: 3 bases; junction bases outside the gene matches: 2. CDR1 and CDR2 from the germline V gene are KGHSH and LQKENI. The CDR3 reads CASSPGQNYEQYF. For the CDR3, the DNA is TGTGCCAGCTCACCGGGACAGAACTACGAGCAGTACTTC. The entire variable domain, with the rest obtained from reference TRBV18 and TRBJ2-7, is as follows: NAGVMQNPRHLVRRRGQEARLRCSPMKGHSHVYWYRQLPEEGLKFMVYLQKENIIDESGMPKERFSAEFPKEGPSILRIQQVVRGDSAAYFCASSPGQNYEQYFGPGTRLTVT.

This clonotype appeared many times. The V gene is TRBV7-2, the J gene TRBJ2-7; TRBD1 or TRBD2 may be the D gene (5 bases each). Germline V gives CDR1 SGHTA, CDR2 FQGNSA. The CDR3 runs to 14 residues. V shed 5 bases and J shed 2 bases, with 13 bases lying between them. The CDR3 here is CASSMGTGAYEQYF. The CDR3 DNA reads as TGTGCCAGCAGCATGGGGACCGGGGCCTACGAGCAGTACTTC.

In the case of this clonotype: The junction does not match germline at one end; this may be a read error. V gene TRBV28 combines with J gene TRBJ2-7, with 9 bases identical to TRBD1. The germline gives CDR1 MDHEN, CDR2 SYDVKM. The CDR3 has 12 amino acids. The CDR3 loop is CASSLDRGKSHF. The CDR3 DNA sequence: TGTGCCAGCAGTTTGGACAGGGGAAAGTCACACTTC.